Below are 31 T cell receptor beta chains sequenced from a single sample in a study of blood T cell repertoires in COVID-19. Assay: immunoSEQ multiplex PCR; the TCRdb copy retains only in-frame clones and omits some. The data hold roughly 120,000 clones, with approximately 84% observed a single time. The specimen sequenced was peripheral blood. The receptors come from a middle-aged man with acute or convalescent COVID-19.

V is TRBV24-1 and J is TRBJ2-1; tentatively, D is TRBD1 (5 bases). Deletions cut 1 base from V and 10 bases from J, with 13 bases between. CDR3 length: 14 residues. Germline V gives CDR1 KGHDR, CDR2 SFDVKD. The chain's CDR3 is CATSDFDWPGEQFF. DNA of the CDR3: TGTGCCACCAGTGATTTTGACTGGCCAGGGGAGCAGTTCTTC.

The gene calls are TRBV4-2 and TRBJ2-1; a possible D gene is TRBD2 (6 bases). The germline CDR1 and CDR2 sequences are LGHNA and YNFKEQ. V was trimmed by 3 bases and J by 0 bases, leaving 15 bases between them. The CDR3 spans 17 residues. The CDR3 sequence: CASSQYGTQSSYNEQFF. CDR3 bases: TGTGCCAGCAGCCAGTACGGGACTCAGAGCTCCTACAATGAGCAGTTCTTC.

The chain links TRBV7-2 to TRBJ2-5, with D possibly TRBD2 on 5 matching bases. CDR1 is SGHTA, CDR2 FQGNSA, per germline. The CDR3 has 13 residues. The V gene lost 1 base and the J gene lost 7 bases, with 10 bases spanning the gap. The DNA of the CDR3 is TGTGCCAGCAGCTTAGGCCCGGCGGGGACCCAGTACTTC. Translating it yields CASSLGPAGTQYF.

The chain is built from TRBV2 and TRBJ2-5; 7 bases map to TRBD1. The germline V gene has CDR1 SNHLY and CDR2 FYNNEI. The CDR3 consists of 14 residues. J gave up 2 bases and V 4 bases, and 4 bases lay outside the gene matches. CDR3 DNA: TGTGCCAGCAGTGCCGGGACAGCACAAGAGACCCAGTACTTC. Its protein is CASSAGTAQETQYF.

The chain joins TRBV2 to TRBJ1-1; TRBD1 agrees at 11 bases. The CDR3 consists of 15 residues. Germline V CDR1 and CDR2: SNHLY, FYNNEI. The V gene end was trimmed by 5 bases and the J gene end by 7 bases; junction bases not matched to a gene: 9. CDR3 nucleotides: TGTGCCAGCAGTCGAACGAGGACAGGGGGCTTTGAAGCTTTCTTT. It specifies CASSRTRTGGFEAFF.

This clone was seen ten or more times. This chain links TRBV9 with TRBJ1-2; TRBD1 matches 9 bases. This CDR3 region has 16 residues. After removal of 4 bases from V and 4 bases from J, the junction contained 11 bases not matched to a gene. In germline, CDR1 is SGDLS, CDR2 YYNGEE. CDR3 bases: TGTGCCAGCAGCCCAGACCCGGGACAGGGCGGCTATGGCTACACCTTC. Translation gives CASSPDPGQGGYGYTF.

This chain uses TRBV27 with TRBJ1-2; 7 bases agree with TRBD1. From germline, CDR1 is MNHEY and CDR2 SMNVEV (reference sequence). The CDR3 consists of 13 residues. The junction had 3 bases not matched to a gene; V was cut back by 5 bases and J by 3 bases. CDR3 DNA sequence: TGTGCCAGCAGTCAGACAGGGTACTATGGCTACACCTTC. It yields the protein CASSQTGYYGYTF.

The V call is TRBV2, the J call TRBJ1-2, with 8 bases lining up with TRBD1. Losses at the gene ends were 5 bases for V and 0 bases for J; bases not matched to a gene: 11. Germline values: CDR1 SNHLY, CDR2 FYNNEI. This CDR3 has 17 amino acids. The DNA for the CDR3 is TGTGCCAGCAGTTTTGGGACAGGCAGGGTGCCTAACTATGGCTACACCTTC. Amino acids: CASSFGTGRVPNYGYTF.

V and J are TRBV4-1 and TRBJ2-7; 9 nucleotides line up with TRBD1. Germline V gene lookup returns CDR1 MGHRA and CDR2 YSYEKL. This CDR3 contains 14 residues. The ends lost 6 bases at V and 1 base at J; junction bases unmatched: 4. The CDR3 DNA reads TGCGCCAGCAGTCCGGGACAGGGATCCTACGAGCAGTACTTC. Translated: CASSPGQGSYEQYF.

J is TRBJ1-2 and V is TRBV4-3; D is unresolved. Between the trimmed V and J ends, which lost 0 bases and 7 bases, there was a span of 12 bases. Germline CDR1 and CDR2: LGHNA and YSLEER. CDR3 length: 14 residues. The CDR3 DNA sequence: TGCGCCAGCAGCCAAGATAGAACTGCGGGTGGCTACACCTTC. Its translation: CASSQDRTAGGYTF.

Concerning this clone: Other nucleotide sequences from this sample produce the same CDR3. This chain uses TRBV30 with TRBJ2-7; TRBD1 aligns across 10 bases. Trimming took 0 bases from V and 2 from J; bases not matched to a gene: 1. This CDR3 has 14 amino acids. The V gene's germline CDR1 is GTSNPN and CDR2 SVGIG (reference sequence). DNA of the CDR3: TGTGCCTGGAGTGTGGGACAGGGGCCCTACGAGCAGTACTTC. Translation gives CAWSVGQGPYEQYF. Full variable domain (outside the CDR3, taken from reference TRBV30 and TRBJ2-7): SQTIHQWPATLVQPVGSPLSLECTVEGTSNPNLYWYRQAAGRGLQLLFYSVGIGQISSEVPQNLSASRPQDRQFILSSKKLLLSDSGFYLCAWSVGQGPYEQYFGPGTRLTVT.

Only a few counts were recorded for this clone. DNA for the CDR3: TGTGCCAGCAGCGAACAGCCCTACGAGCAGTACTTC. As protein: CASSEQPYEQYF. V usage is TRBV7-9 and J usage is TRBJ2-7, with D unclear. Per germline, CDR1 SEHNR and CDR2 FQNEAQ (reference sequence). The CDR3 totals 12 residues. V was trimmed by 5 bases and J by 2 bases, leaving 7 bases between them.

J is TRBJ2-2 and V is TRBV19; 12 bases are a match to TRBD1. With V trimmed by 4 bases and J by 0 bases, 6 bases remained unmatched. This CDR3 contains 18 residues. Germline CDR1 reads LNHDA; CDR2 reads SQIVND (reference sequence). The CDR3 sequence is CASSSTGQGAANTGELFF. CDR3 DNA sequence: TGTGCCAGTAGTAGCACGGGACAGGGGGCCGCGAACACCGGGGAGCTGTTTTTT. Full variable domain (rest looked up from reference TRBV19 and TRBJ2-2): DGGITQSPKYLFRKEGQNVTLSCEQNLNHDAMYWYRQDPGQGLRLIYYSQIVNDFQKGDIAEGYSVSREKKESFPLTVTSAQKNPTAFYLCASSSTGQGAANTGELFFGEGSRLTVL.

This clone was found once. The gene calls are TRBV6-5 and TRBJ2-7; maybe TRBD2 (5 bases). The CDR3 has 13 amino acids. V was pared by 6 bases and J by 7 bases, with 16 bases between. Germline V CDR1 and CDR2: MNHEY, SVGAGI. The CDR3 region is CASSVTTYGEQYF. CDR3 coding DNA: TGTGCCAGCAGCGTGACTACGTATGGGGAGCAGTACTTC.

The chain is built from TRBV30 and TRBJ2-1; TRBD2 aligns across 8 bases. CDR3 length: 15 residues. V trimming: 5 bases; J trimming: 5 bases; junction bases outside the gene matches: 11. Germline V gene sequence: CDR1 GTSNPN, CDR2 SVGIG (reference sequence). CDR3: CAWVPGGPPNNEQFF. The CDR3 DNA follows: TGTGCCTGGGTACCGGGGGGGCCCCCTAACAATGAGCAGTTCTTC.

The chain carries TRBV5-1 and TRBJ2-1; TRBD2 matches at 11 bases. Germline V gene data show CDR1 as SGHRS and CDR2 as YFSETQ. J gave up 10 bases and V 4 bases, and 10 bases lay outside the gene matches. The CDR3 is 15 residues long. CDR3 DNA sequence: TGCGCCAGCAGCCTGACTAGCGGGATAGGCAAGGAGCAGTTCTTC. It encodes CASSLTSGIGKEQFF.

The chain combines TRBV5-1 with TRBJ2-3; D ambiguous. Germline CDR1 is SGHRS and CDR2 is YFSETQ. CDR3 length: 20 residues. The germline V and J ends were trimmed by 0 bases and 0 bases, with 23 bases remaining between them. CDR3 region: CASSLAPAAVYPRSTDTQYF. The CDR3 DNA reads as TGCGCCAGCAGCTTGGCCCCCGCGGCGGTCTACCCTAGAAGCACAGATACGCAGTATTTT.

The chain is built from TRBV9 and TRBJ2-3, with TRBD2 matching over 8 bases. The ends lost 0 bases at V and 5 bases at J; junction bases unmatched: 14. Germline-derived CDR1 and CDR2 are SGDLS and YYNGEE. This CDR3 contains 18 residues. In DNA form, the CDR3 reads TGTGCCAGCAGCGTAGAGTCTCGGGGGGGCAATCGCGTAGATACGCAGTATTTT. This codes for CASSVESRGGNRVDTQYF.

The chain combines TRBV7-6 with TRBJ2-3; TRBD2 matches at 9 bases. V lost 2 bases and J lost 2; bases outside the gene matches: 11. This CDR3 spans 18 amino acids. CDR1 SGHVS and CDR2 FNYEAQ come from the germline V gene. CDR3 bases: TGTGCCAGCAGCTTAAACCCACGGGTAGCGGGGGACACAGATACGCAGTATTTT. It translates to CASSLNPRVAGDTDTQYF.

This clone was counted only a few times. DNA for the CDR3: TGTGCCAGCAGCTTGTACGGAGGCTCCTACGAGCAGTACTTC. It is translated as CASSLYGGSYEQYF. The rearrangement uses TRBV7-3 and TRBJ2-7; D may be TRBD2 (5 bases). Trimming took off 3 bases at V and 0 bases at J, with 9 bases between the two ends. The CDR3 covers 14 residues. The V gene's germline CDR1 is SGHTA and CDR2 FQGTGA.

In nucleotides, the CDR3 is TGCAGTACCACAGGAACCTATGGCTACACCTTC. Its protein product is CSTTGTYGYTF. The gene calls are TRBV20-1 and TRBJ1-2, with D possibly TRBD1 on 5 matching bases. The V gene's germline CDR1 is DFQATT and CDR2 SNEGSKA (reference sequence). CDR3 length equals 11 residues. The V end lost 8 bases, the J end lost 4 bases, and 11 bases lay between the germline ends.

The gene calls are TRBV7-8 and TRBJ2-3, with 8 bases identical to TRBD1. Trimming took 5 bases from V and 3 from J; bases not matched to a gene: 7. The germline gives CDR1 SGHVS, CDR2 FQNEAQ. This CDR3 is 15 amino acids long. The CDR3 DNA is TGTGCCAGCAGCCCCCGGACAGGGAGGACAGATACGCAGTATTTT. Translating gives CASSPRTGRTDTQYF.

This clone was picked up one time. The V and J genes are TRBV19 and TRBJ2-6, with D possibly TRBD1 on 5 matching bases. CDR1 is LNHDA and CDR2 is SQIVND in the germline V gene (reference sequence). CDR3 length: 16 amino acids. V was cut by 1 base and J by 0 bases, with 7 bases left in between. The DNA of the CDR3 is TGTGCCAGTAGTATAGGACAGCACTCTGGGGCCAACGTCCTGACTTTC. Its translation is CASSIGQHSGANVLTF.

This clone was counted once. The chain recombines TRBV19 with TRBJ1-2; 7 bases map to TRBD1. The CDR3 has 14 amino acids. Germline V gene sequence: CDR1 LNHDA, CDR2 SQIVND (reference sequence). Germline trimming cut 5 bases from V and 1 base from J; bases unmatched to any gene: 4. Here the CDR3 reads CASSAGDSNYGYTF. In nucleotides, the CDR3 is TGTGCCAGTAGTGCCGGGGACAGTAACTATGGCTACACCTTC.

CDR3 sequence: CASSQLATISGNTIYF. CDR3 DNA sequence: TGCGCCAGCAGCCAACTCGCTACGATATCTGGAAACACCATATATTTT. V usage is TRBV4-1 and J usage is TRBJ1-3; D call uncertain. This CDR3 spans 16 amino acids. Germline CDR1 and CDR2: MGHRA and YSYEKL. V shed 2 bases and J shed 1 base, with 12 bases lying between them.

The chain joins TRBV5-1 to TRBJ2-6; D is possibly TRBD2 (5 bases). Germline V gene sequence: CDR1 SGHRS, CDR2 YFSETQ. The CDR3 length is 14 residues. Trimming stripped 2 bases from V and 4 bases from J, with 7 bases between. Here the CDR3 DNA reads TGCGCCAGCAGCTTCAGCGGAGGGGCCAACGTCCTGACTTTC. This codes for CASSFSGGANVLTF.

This chain links TRBV6-2 or TRBV6-3 with TRBJ2-3, with 9 bases identical to TRBD2. The V gene end was trimmed by 5 bases and the J gene end by 0 bases; junction bases not matched to a gene: 6. Germline assignment: CDR1 MNHEY and CDR2 SVGEGT. The CDR3 sequence is 16 residues long. This CDR3 is CASSTRLAESTDTQYF. CDR3 bases: TGTGCCAGCAGTACCCGACTAGCGGAGAGCACAGATACGCAGTATTTT.

The rearrangement joins TRBV30 to TRBJ2-7; TRBD1 aligns across 7 bases. CDR3 size: 14 residues. Germline V lookup: CDR1 GTSNPN, CDR2 SVGIG (reference sequence). With 3 bases clipped from V and 1 base from J, the junction kept 6 bases outside the gene matches. As DNA, the CDR3 is TGTGCCTGGAGCCGGAGGACAGGATCCTACGAGCAGTACTTC. Protein: CAWSRRTGSYEQYF.

The chain links TRBV5-5 to TRBJ1-5; no firm D call. V gave up 3 bases and J gave up 3 bases, with 7 bases separating them. Per the germline V gene, CDR1 is SGHKS and CDR2 is YYEKEE (reference sequence). This CDR3 contains 13 residues. The CDR3 DNA is TGTGCCAGCAGCTGGGCCTCCAATCAGCCCCAGCATTTT. It specifies CASSWASNQPQHF.

This clone was seen once. The chain combines TRBV11-1 with TRBJ2-7; D not certain. This CDR3 has 14 residues. V gave up 5 bases and J gave up 3 bases, with 14 bases separating them. The germline gives CDR1 SGHAT, CDR2 FQDESV (reference sequence). The CDR3 region is CASSPETYLYEQYF. DNA for the CDR3: TGTGCCAGCAGCCCCGAAACCTACCTCTACGAGCAGTACTTC.

The rearrangement uses TRBV7-3 and TRBJ2-3, with D hard to call. Trimming took off 2 bases at V and 1 base at J, with 7 bases between the two ends. CDR1 SGHTA and CDR2 FQGTGA come from the germline V gene. This CDR3 is 14 amino acids long. CDR3 region: CASSLAPGTDTQYF. In nucleotides, the CDR3 is TGTGCCAGCAGCTTAGCGCCCGGCACAGATACGCAGTATTTT.